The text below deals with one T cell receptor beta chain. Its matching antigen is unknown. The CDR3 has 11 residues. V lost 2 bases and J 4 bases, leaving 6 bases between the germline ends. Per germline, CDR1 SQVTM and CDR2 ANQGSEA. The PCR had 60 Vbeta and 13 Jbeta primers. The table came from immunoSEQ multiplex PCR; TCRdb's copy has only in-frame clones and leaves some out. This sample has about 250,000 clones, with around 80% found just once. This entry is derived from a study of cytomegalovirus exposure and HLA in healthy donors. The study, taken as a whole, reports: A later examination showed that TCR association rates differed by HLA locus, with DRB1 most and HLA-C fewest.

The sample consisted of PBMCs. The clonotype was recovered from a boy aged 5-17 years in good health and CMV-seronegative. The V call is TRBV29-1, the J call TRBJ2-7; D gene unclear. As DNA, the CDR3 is TGCAGCGTTGAACAGGAATACGAGCAGTACTTC. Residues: CSVEQEYEQYF.